These 14 T cell receptor beta chains originate from one sample sequenced in a study of OX40 agonist ivuxolimab in advanced cancers. The table came from immunoSEQ multiplex PCR; TCRdb's copy has only in-frame clones and leaves some out. The repertoire holds more than 35,000 clones, with around 80% as singletons. The source was CD4+ or CD8+ T cells sorted from blood, collected in a trial of the OX40 agonist ivuxolimab. The receptors derive from an adult with an advanced solid tumor such as melanoma, head and neck, liver or kidney cancer.

This rearrangement joins TRBV30 to TRBJ2-2; 14 nucleotides align to TRBD2. With V trimmed by 2 bases and J by 6 bases, 2 bases remained unmatched. This CDR3 has 15 residues. From germline, CDR1 is GTSNPN and CDR2 SVGIG (reference sequence). CDR3 residues: CAWSWGLAGAGELFF. CDR3 DNA: TGTGCCTGGAGTTGGGGACTAGCGGGAGCCGGGGAGCTGTTTTTT.

As DNA, the CDR3 is TGCGCCAGCAGCCAAGCACCACAAGAGACCCAGTACTTC. It is translated as CASSQAPQETQYF. V gene TRBV5-1 combines with J gene TRBJ2-5; D remains ambiguous. The CDR3 is 13 residues long. Germline CDR1 and CDR2: SGHRS and YFSETQ. Between the trimmed V and J ends, which lost 4 bases and 2 bases, there was a span of 9 bases.

The chain couples TRBV15 to TRBJ2-1; 8 bases line up with TRBD2. Trimming at V came to 0 bases and at J to 6 bases, leaving 13 bases not matched to a gene. The CDR3 runs 18 residues. The germline V gene has CDR1 LNHNV and CDR2 YYDKDF (reference sequence). CDR3 sequence (DNA): TGTGCCACCAGCAGAGATTCAAGGCGGCTAGCGGGTTCCAATGAGCAGTTCTTC. It translates to CATSRDSRRLAGSNEQFF. The variable domain in full, completed from reference TRBV15 and TRBJ2-1, reads DAMVIQNPRYQVTQFGKPVTLSCSQTLNHNVMYWYQQKSSQAPKLLFHYYDKDFNNEADTPDNFQSRRPNTSFCFLDIRSPGLGDTAMYLCATSRDSRRLAGSNEQFFGPGTRLTVL.

The V and J genes are TRBV2 and TRBJ2-5; D possibly matches TRBD1 or TRBD2 (5 bases each). The germline gives CDR1 SNHLY, CDR2 FYNNEI. The CDR3 has 14 residues. V was shortened by 4 bases and J by 3 bases, with 12 bases between the two germline ends. CDR3 amino acids: CASSGNGAKETQYF. As DNA, the CDR3 is TGTGCCAGCAGTGGGAACGGGGCGAAAGAGACCCAGTACTTC.

This clone has more than one count but fewer than ten. The V and J genes are TRBV29-1 and TRBJ2-1, with D tentatively TRBD2 (6 bases). Trimming took 5 bases from V and 8 from J, leaving 19 bases between them. The CDR3 extends over 14 amino acids. The germline V gene has CDR1 SQVTM and CDR2 ANQGSEA. The CDR3 region has the DNA TGCAGCGTTTATGGGGGGAAGGGTAGCGATGAGCAGTTCTTC. As protein: CSVYGGKGSDEQFF.

The chain links TRBV12-5 to TRBJ2-7, with D unresolved. Germline V CDR1 and CDR2: LGHNT, FRNRAP. Trimming left V 8 bases short and J 0 bases short, with 17 bases between. The CDR3 runs to 15 residues. CDR3: CASSLLGEHSYEQYF. The CDR3 coding sequence is TGTGCTAGTAGCCTTTTGGGCGAACACTCCTACGAGCAGTACTTC. Filled out from reference TRBV12-5 and TRBJ2-7, the complete variable domain reads DARVTQTPRHKVTEMGQEVTMRCQPILGHNTVFWYRQTMMQGLELLAYFRNRAPLDDSGMPKDRFSAEMPDATLATLKIQPSEPRDSAVYFCASSLLGEHSYEQYFGPGTRLTVT.

The genes are TRBV27 and TRBJ1-4; 7 nucleotides match TRBD1. Germline V CDR1 and CDR2: MNHEY, SMNVEV (reference sequence). This CDR3 has 17 amino acids. V trimming: 6 bases; J trimming: 2 bases; junction bases outside the gene matches: 12. This CDR3 is CASRGTGVSLTNEKLFF. CDR3 bases: TGTGCCAGCAGAGGTACAGGGGTGTCGTTGACTAATGAAAAACTGTTTTTT.

This clone was seen a few times. The rearrangement uses TRBV2 and TRBJ2-7; TRBD1 matches at 10 bases. V trimming: 6 bases; J trimming: 2 bases; junction bases outside the gene matches: 4. Germline V gene sequence: CDR1 SNHLY, CDR2 FYNNEI. The CDR3 is 14 amino acids. The DNA for the CDR3 is TGTGCCAGCAGCTCGGACAGGGGGACCTACGAGCAGTACTTC. This gives the protein CASSSDRGTYEQYF.

V is TRBV19 and J is TRBJ1-5; no clear D gene. The CDR3 is 13 residues long. Germline CDR1 and CDR2: LNHDA and SQIVND (reference sequence). V was clipped by 5 bases and J by 4 bases, with 9 bases between them. CDR3 DNA sequence: TGTGCCAGTAGTCCGACCCGAAATCAGCCCCAGCATTTT. Residues: CASSPTRNQPQHF.

V gene TRBV19 combines with J gene TRBJ2-3; D may correspond to TRBD1 or TRBD2 (5 bases each). This CDR3 contains 15 residues. Germline assignment: CDR1 LNHDA and CDR2 SQIVND (reference sequence). V lost 1 base to trimming and J lost 0 bases, with 8 bases between them. The CDR3 DNA reads TGTGCCAGTAGTATAGGGGGGTTTAGCACAGATACGCAGTATTTT. Protein: CASSIGGFSTDTQYF.

The J gene is TRBJ1-1, the V gene TRBV6-1; D perhaps matches TRBD1 (6 bases). V lost 11 bases and J 2 bases, leaving 12 bases between the germline ends. In germline, CDR1 is MNHNS, CDR2 SASEGT. The CDR3 totals 12 residues. This chain's CDR3 is CADGTHNTEAFF. The CDR3 DNA reads TGTGCCGATGGGACACACAACACTGAAGCTTTCTTT.

The rearrangement joins TRBV2 to TRBJ2-7; 8 bases line up with TRBD2. Germline loops: CDR1 SNHLY, CDR2 FYNNEI. The length of the CDR3 is 14 residues. V lost 6 bases, J lost 4 bases, and 8 bases stayed unmatched. CDR3 protein: CASSPGLAPYEQYF. The CDR3 DNA reads as TGTGCCAGCAGCCCAGGACTAGCTCCGTACGAGCAGTACTTC.

The V call is TRBV11-2, the J call TRBJ2-7; 9 bases align to TRBD2. Germline V CDR1 and CDR2: SGHAT, FQNNGV. Trimming removed 1 base from V and 5 bases from J; junction bases left unmatched: 6. The CDR3 length is 15 residues. The CDR3 DNA reads as TGTGCCAGCAGCTTAGTAGCGGGAGTACAAAACGAGCAGTACTTC. It specifies CASSLVAGVQNEQYF.

The rearrangement joins TRBV29-1 to TRBJ1-1, with unresolved D. The germline V and J ends were trimmed by 3 bases and 11 bases, with 10 bases remaining between them. Germline CDR1 reads SQVTM; CDR2 reads ANQGSEA. There are 10 residues in the CDR3. The CDR3 is CSVDEPEAFF. In nucleotides, the CDR3 is TGCAGCGTTGATGAACCCGAGGCTTTCTTT.